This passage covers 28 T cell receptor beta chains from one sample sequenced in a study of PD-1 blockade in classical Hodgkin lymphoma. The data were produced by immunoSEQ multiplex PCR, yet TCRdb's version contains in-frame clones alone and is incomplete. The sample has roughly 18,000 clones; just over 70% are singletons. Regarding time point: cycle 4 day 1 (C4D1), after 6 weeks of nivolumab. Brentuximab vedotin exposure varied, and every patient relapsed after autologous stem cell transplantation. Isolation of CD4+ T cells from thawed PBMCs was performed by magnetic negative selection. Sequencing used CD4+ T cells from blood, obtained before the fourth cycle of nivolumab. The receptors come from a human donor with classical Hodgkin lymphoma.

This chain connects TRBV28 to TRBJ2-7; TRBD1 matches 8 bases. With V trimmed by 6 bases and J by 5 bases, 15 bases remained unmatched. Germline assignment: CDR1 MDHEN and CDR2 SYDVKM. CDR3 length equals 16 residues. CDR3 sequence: CASSRDRGRTTNEQYF. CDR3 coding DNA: TGTGCCAGCAGCCGTGACAGGGGAAGAACTACTAACGAGCAGTACTTC.

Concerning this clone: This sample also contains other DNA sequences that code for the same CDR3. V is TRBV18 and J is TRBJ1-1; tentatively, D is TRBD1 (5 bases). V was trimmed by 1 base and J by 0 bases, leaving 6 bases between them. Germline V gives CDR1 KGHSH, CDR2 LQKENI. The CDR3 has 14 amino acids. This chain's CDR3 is CASSPQGLNTEAFF. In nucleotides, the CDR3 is TGTGCCAGCTCACCACAGGGACTGAACACTGAAGCTTTCTTT.

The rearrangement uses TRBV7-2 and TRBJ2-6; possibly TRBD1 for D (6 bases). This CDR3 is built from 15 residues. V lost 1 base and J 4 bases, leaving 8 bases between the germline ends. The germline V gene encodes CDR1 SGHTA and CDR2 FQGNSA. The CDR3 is CASSLGTAGANVLTF. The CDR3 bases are TGTGCCAGCAGCTTAGGGACAGCCGGGGCCAACGTCCTGACTTTC.

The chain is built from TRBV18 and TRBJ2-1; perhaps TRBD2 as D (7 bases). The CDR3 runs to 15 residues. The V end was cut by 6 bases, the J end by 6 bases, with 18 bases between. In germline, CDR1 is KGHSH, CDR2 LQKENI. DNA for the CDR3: TGTGCCAGCTCCCCGAAGGGGGGGGGAAGCAATGAGCAGTTCTTC. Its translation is CASSPKGGGSNEQFF.

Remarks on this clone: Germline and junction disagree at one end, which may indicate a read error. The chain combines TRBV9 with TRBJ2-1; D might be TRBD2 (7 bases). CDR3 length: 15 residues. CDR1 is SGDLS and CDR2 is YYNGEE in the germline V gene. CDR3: CASSVAGGSYDEQFF. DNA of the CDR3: TGTGCCAGCAGCGTAGCGGGGGGCTCCTACGATGAGCAGTTCTTC. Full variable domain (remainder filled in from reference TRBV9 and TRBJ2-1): DSGVTQTPKHLITATGQRVTLRCSPRSGDLSVYWYQQSLDQGLQFLIQYYNGEERAKGNILERFSAQQFPDLHSELNLSSLELGDSALYFCASSVAGGSYDEQFFGPGTRLTVL.

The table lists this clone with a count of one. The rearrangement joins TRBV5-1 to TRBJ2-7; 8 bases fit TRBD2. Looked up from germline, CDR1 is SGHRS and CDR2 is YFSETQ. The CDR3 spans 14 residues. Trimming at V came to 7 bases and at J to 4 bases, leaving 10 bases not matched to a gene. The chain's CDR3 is CASSGGAMFYEQYF. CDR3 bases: TGCGCCAGCTCCGGGGGGGCAATGTTTTACGAGCAGTACTTC.

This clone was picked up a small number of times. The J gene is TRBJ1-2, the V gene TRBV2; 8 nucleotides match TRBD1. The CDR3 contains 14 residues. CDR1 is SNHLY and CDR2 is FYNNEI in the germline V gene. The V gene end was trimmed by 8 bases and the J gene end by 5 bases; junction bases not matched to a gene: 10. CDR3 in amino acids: CASSGQGGRYGYTF. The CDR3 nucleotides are TGTGCCAGCTCAGGACAGGGCGGAAGATATGGCTACACCTTC.

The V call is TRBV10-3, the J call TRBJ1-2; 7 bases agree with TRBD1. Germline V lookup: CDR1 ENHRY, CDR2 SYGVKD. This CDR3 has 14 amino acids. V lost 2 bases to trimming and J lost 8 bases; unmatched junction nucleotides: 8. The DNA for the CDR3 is TGTGCCATCAGTGAGCGAGACAGGGAGCGCGGCTACACCTTC. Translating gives CAISERDRERGYTF.

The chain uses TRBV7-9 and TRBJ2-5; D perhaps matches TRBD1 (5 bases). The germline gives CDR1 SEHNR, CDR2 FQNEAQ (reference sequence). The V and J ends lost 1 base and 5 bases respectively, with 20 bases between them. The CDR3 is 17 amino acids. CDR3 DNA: TGTGCCAGCAGCTTAGAGTATATATCAGGGCTGAGGGAGACCCAGTACTTC. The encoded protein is CASSLEYISGLRETQYF.

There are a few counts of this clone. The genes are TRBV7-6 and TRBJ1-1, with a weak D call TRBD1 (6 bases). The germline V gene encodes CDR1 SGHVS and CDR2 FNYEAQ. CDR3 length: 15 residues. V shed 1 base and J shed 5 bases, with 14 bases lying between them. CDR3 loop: CASSLVTGIKTEAFF. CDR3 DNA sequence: TGTGCCAGCAGCTTAGTTACAGGGATAAAGACTGAAGCTTTCTTT.

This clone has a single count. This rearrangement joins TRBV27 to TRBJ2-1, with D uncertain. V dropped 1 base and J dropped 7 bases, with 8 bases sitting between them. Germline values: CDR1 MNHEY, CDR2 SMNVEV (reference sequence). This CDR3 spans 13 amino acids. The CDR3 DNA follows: TGTGCCAGCAGTTTATTAGGCCCAAATGAGCAGTTCTTC. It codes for CASSLLGPNEQFF.

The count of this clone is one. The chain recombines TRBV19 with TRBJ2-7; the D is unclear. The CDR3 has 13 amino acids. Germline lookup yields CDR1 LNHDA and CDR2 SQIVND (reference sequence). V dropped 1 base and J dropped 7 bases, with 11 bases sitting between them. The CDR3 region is CASSIVRTSEQYF. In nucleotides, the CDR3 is TGTGCCAGTAGTATAGTTCGAACTTCTGAGCAGTACTTC.

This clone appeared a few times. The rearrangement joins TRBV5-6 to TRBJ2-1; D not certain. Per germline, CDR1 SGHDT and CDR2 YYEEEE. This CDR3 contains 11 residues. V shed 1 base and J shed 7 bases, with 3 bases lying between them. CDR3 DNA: TGTGCCAGCAGCTTGTTTAATGAGCAGTTCTTC. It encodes CASSLFNEQFF.

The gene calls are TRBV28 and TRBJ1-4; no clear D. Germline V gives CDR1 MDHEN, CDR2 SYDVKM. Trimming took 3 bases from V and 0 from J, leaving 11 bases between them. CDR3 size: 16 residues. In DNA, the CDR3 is TGTGCCAGCAGTTTCACCCGTTATGCAACTAATGAAAAACTGTTTTTT. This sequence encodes CASSFTRYATNEKLFF. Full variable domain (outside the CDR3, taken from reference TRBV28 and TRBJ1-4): DVKVTQSSRYLVKRTGEKVFLECVQDMDHENMFWYRQDPGLGLRLIYFSYDVKMKEKGDIPEGYSVSREKKERFSLILESASTNQTSMYLCASSFTRYATNEKLFFGSGTQLSVL.

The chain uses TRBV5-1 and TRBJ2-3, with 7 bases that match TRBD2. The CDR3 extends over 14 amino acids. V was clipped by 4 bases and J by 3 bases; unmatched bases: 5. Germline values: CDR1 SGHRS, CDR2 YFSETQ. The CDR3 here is CASSPGLGTDTQYF. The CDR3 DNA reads TGCGCCAGCAGCCCAGGACTAGGTACAGATACGCAGTATTTT.

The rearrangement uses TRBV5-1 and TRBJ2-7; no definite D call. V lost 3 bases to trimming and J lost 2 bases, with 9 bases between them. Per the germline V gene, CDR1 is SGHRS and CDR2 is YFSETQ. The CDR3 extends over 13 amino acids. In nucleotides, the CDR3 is TGCGCCAGCAGCTCTACTGGGCCCTACGAGCAGTACTTC. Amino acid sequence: CASSSTGPYEQYF.

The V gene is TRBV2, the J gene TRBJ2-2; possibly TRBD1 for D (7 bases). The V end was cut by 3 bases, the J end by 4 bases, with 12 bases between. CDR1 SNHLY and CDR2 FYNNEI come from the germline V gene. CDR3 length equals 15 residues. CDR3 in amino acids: CASSESGGSTGELFF. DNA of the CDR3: TGTGCCAGCAGTGAGTCAGGGGGGTCCACCGGGGAGCTGTTTTTT. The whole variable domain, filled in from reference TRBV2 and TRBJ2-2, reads EPEVTQTPSHQVTQMGQEVILRCVPISNHLYFYWYRQILGQKVEFLVSFYNNEISEKSEIFDDQFSVERPDGSNFTLKIRSTKLEDSAMYFCASSESGGSTGELFFGEGSRLTVL.

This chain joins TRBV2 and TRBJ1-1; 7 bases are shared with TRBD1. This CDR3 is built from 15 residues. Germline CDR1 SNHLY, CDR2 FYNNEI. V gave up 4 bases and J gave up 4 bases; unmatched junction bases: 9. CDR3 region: CASSVLGGAGTEAFF. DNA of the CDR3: TGTGCCAGCAGTGTTTTAGGGGGCGCGGGCACTGAAGCTTTCTTT.

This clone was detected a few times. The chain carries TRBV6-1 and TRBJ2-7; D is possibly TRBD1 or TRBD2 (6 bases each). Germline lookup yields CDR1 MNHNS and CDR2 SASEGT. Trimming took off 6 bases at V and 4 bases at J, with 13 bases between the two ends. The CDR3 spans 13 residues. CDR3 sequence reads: CASRGGRGYEQYF. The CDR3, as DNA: TGTGCCAGCAGAGGGGGGCGCGGGTACGAGCAGTACTTC.

The CDR3 nucleotides read TGTGCCAGCTCAGTGCTAGCGGGAGGGAGCTCCTACGAGCAGTACTTC. It encodes CASSVLAGGSSYEQYF. V and J are TRBV18 and TRBJ2-7, with 12 nucleotides matching TRBD2. CDR1 and CDR2 from the germline V gene are KGHSH and LQKENI. The V segment lost 5 bases and the J segment 0 bases; nucleotides outside the gene matches: 5. The CDR3 has 16 amino acids. The full variable domain, in which reference TRBV18 and TRBJ2-7 provide the parts outside the CDR3, is NAGVMQNPRHLVRRRGQEARLRCSPMKGHSHVYWYRQLPEEGLKFMVYLQKENIIDESGMPKERFSAEFPKEGPSILRIQQVVRGDSAAYFCASSVLAGGSSYEQYFGPGTRLTVT.

This chain's CDR3 is CASRRAGLADTQYF. The CDR3 DNA sequence: TGTGCCAGCAGACGCGCGGGGTTGGCAGATACGCAGTATTTT. V is TRBV6-5 and J is TRBJ2-3, with a tentative D call TRBD2 (6 bases). The germline gives CDR1 MNHEY, CDR2 SVGAGI. V lost 6 bases and J 4 bases, leaving 14 bases between the germline ends. CDR3 length: 14 residues.

As DNA, the CDR3 is TGTGCCAGCAGCCCAGGACGGTCTATCACAGATACGCAGTATTTT. This translates into CASSPGRSITDTQYF. This chain uses TRBV5-5 with TRBJ2-3; D remains ambiguous. CDR3 length equals 15 residues. V lost 4 bases and J 2 bases, leaving 14 bases between the germline ends. Germline CDR1 SGHKS, CDR2 YYEKEE (reference sequence).

This CDR3 reads CASSVVGYGNTIYF. The DNA of the CDR3 is TGTGCCAGCAGCGTAGTGGGATATGGAAACACCATATATTTT. The rearrangement joins TRBV9 to TRBJ1-3, with no clear D. Trimming left V 0 bases short and J 3 bases short, with 7 bases between. This CDR3 comprises 14 residues. Germline CDR1 reads SGDLS; CDR2 reads YYNGEE.

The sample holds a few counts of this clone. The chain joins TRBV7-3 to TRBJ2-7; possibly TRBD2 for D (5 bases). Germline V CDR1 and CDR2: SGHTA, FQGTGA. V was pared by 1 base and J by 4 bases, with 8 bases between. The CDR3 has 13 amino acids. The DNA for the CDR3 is TGTGCCAGCAGCTTAATCGGAGGATACGAGCAGTACTTC. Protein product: CASSLIGGYEQYF.

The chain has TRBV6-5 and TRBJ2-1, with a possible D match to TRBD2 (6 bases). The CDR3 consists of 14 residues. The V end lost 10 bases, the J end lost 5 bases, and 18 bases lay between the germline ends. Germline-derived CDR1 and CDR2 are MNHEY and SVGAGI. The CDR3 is CATGRGSRNNEQFF. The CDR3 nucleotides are TGTGCCACCGGACGGGGGAGCAGGAACAATGAGCAGTTCTTC.

The CDR3 here is CASSQLWETNTGELFF. As DNA, the CDR3 is TGTGCCAGCAGCCAGCTCTGGGAGACGAACACCGGGGAGCTGTTTTTT. The chain is built from TRBV4-2 and TRBJ2-2; the D gene is possibly TRBD2 (5 bases). Germline V gene lookup returns CDR1 LGHNA and CDR2 YNFKEQ. V shed 3 bases and J shed 0 bases, with 11 bases lying between them. The CDR3 length is 16 residues.

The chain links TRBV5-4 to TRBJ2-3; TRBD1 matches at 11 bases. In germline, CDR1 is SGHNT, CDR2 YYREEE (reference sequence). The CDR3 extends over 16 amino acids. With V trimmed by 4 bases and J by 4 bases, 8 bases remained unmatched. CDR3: CASSPGTGGIADTQYF. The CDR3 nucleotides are TGTGCCAGCAGCCCCGGGACAGGGGGGATTGCAGATACGCAGTATTTT.

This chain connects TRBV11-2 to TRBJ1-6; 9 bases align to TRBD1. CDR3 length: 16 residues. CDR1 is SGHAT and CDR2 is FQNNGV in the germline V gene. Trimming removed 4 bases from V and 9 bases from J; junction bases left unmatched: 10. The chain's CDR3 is CASSWGQGGPSSPLHF. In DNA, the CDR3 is TGTGCCAGCAGCTGGGGACAGGGTGGCCCCAGTTCACCCCTCCACTTT.